The rows below give T cell receptor beta chains drawn from one sample of a study of blood T cell repertoires in COVID-19. Method: immunoSEQ multiplex PCR; TCRdb's copy keeps in-frame clones and lacks some. Seen here are hundreds of thousands of clones, 70% to 90% observed once, and the top ten hold over 1.3%. Sequencing was done on a sample of peripheral blood. These receptor sequences come from a young woman with active or convalescent COVID-19. The CDR3 runs from the conserved cysteine through the conserved F or W. The order of the fields is CDR3 length, V gene, CDR3 protein.

13	TRBV7-9	CASSLGGVHEQFF
14	TRBV2	CASSASGPTDTQYF
19	TRBV24-1	CATSDSMRDRVGWNYGYTF
15	TRBV2	CASRGETGVNTEAFF
16	TRBV15	CATSLRQASTNEKLFF
14	TRBV25-1	CASRGGGANYGYTF
14	TRBV6-5	CASSSLLGAYEQYF
14	TRBV4-1	CASSHGTGDREQYF
18	TRBV7-6	CASSLGLAGFSSYNEQFF
15	TRBV15	CATSIRTGGGYEQYF
12	TRBV29-1	CSVTVTITEAFF
11	TRBV20-1	CSAGSDYGYTF
14	TRBV5-5	CASSLDRVSYGYTF
14	TRBV19	CASSILDRATEAFF
17	TRBV6-2/TRBV6-3	CASSFKTGHLSTDTQYF
15	TRBV30	CAWSERGVLGQPQHF
14	TRBV3-1/TRBV3-2	CASSQATGSYGYTF
13	TRBV12-3/TRBV12-4	CASSKDRNTEAFF
12	TRBV10-2	CASSAGEETQYF
11	TRBV6-4	CASRSNYGYTF
15	TRBV5-4	CASSLGGGNSYEQYF
14	TRBV9	CASSGGSSGNTIYF
20	TRBV13	CASSNLAGGRFSSGANVLTF
16	TRBV19	CASSIAYHLHNQPQHF
12	TRBV30	CAWRRNQGKLFF
15	TRBV5-5	CASSYGQGPNYGYTF
14	TRBV7-8	CASSRQGGTDTQYF
14	TRBV6-2/TRBV6-3	CASSYERGRETQYF
14	TRBV7-9	CASSLEAGMYGYTF
15	TRBV4-1	CASSLTGGNGQPQHF